Here is one T cell receptor (beta chain) with its context. The data originate from a study of CD8 T cells in Susac syndrome. Random-hexamer reverse transcription was applied to roughly 0.5 to 1 ug RNA. Coverage of TCR beta CDR3 amplification by immunoSEQ multiplex PCR extended to 54 Vbeta and 13 Jbeta. TCRdb re-called the immunoSEQ multiplex PCR reads through MiXCR, storing one row per CDR3 protein. The table lists about 210,000 distinct CDR3 sequences, 95% of them singletons. This TCR came from a human donor with multiple sclerosis. Sequenced: CD4+ T cells from PBMCs.

In nucleotides, the CDR3 is TGTGCCAGCAGCTCTGGACGGAGGCAGCCCCAGCATTTT. Encoded protein: CASSSGRRQPQHF. The gene calls are TRBV5-6 and TRBJ1-5; D call uncertain. The CDR3 totals 13 residues. Germline CDR1 reads SGHDT; CDR2 reads YYEEEE. The V and J ends lost 3 bases and 7 bases respectively, with 11 bases between them.